This T cell receptor (beta chain) comes out of a study of monozygotic twins with inflammatory bowel disease. Of note for this clonotype: The antigen remains undetermined.

Study conclusions and caveats: Background noise in patient repertoires may stem from differing immunosuppressive treatments. Especially with disease activity, IBD patients shared fewer clonotypes with others than healthy twins did.

TCRdb re-called the 5' RACE reads and shows each CDR3 protein once, DNA omitted. The sample shows 300,000 to 400,000 distinct CDR3 sequences, and roughly 2% sits with its ten largest clones. This CDR3 has 15 residues. Germline V lookup: CDR1 SGHAT, CDR2 FQNNGV. Whole blood, unsorted for T cells, was the source of total RNA. The sequence was collected from a human donor with ulcerative colitis or Crohn's disease, or a healthy co-twin of an affected twin (not recorded which). Sequenced material: blood. This chain connects TRBV11-2 to TRBJ2-1; the D gene TCRdb calls, TRBD1, cannot be checked with no DNA. The CDR3 loop reads CASSPTGVSYNEQFF.